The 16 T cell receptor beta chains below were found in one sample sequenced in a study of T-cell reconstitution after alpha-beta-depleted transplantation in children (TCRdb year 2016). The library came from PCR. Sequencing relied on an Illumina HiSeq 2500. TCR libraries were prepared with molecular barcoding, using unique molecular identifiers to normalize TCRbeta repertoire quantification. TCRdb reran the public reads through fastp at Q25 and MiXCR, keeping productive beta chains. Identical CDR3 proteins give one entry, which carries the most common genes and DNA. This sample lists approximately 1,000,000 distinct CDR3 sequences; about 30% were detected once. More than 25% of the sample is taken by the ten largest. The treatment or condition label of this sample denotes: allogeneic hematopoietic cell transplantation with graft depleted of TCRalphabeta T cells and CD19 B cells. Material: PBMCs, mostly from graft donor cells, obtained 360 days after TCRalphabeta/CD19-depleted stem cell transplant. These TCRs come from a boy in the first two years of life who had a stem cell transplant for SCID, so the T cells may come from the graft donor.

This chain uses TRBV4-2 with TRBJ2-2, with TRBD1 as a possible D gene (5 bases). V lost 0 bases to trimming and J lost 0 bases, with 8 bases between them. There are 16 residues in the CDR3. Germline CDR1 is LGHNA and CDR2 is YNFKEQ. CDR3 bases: TGTGCCAGCAGCCAAGAAGACAGTTCGAACACCGGGGAGCTGTTTTTT. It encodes CASSQEDSSNTGELFF.

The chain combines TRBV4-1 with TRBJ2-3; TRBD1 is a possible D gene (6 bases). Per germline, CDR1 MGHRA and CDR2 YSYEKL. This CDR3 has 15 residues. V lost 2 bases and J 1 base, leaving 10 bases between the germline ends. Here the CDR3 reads CASSQPTGGTDTQYF. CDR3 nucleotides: TGCGCCAGCAGCCAACCGACAGGAGGCACAGATACGCAGTATTTT.

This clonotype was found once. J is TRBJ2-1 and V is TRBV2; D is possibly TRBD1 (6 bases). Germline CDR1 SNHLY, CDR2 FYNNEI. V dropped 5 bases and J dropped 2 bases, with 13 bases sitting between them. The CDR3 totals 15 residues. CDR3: CASSFDRLTYNEQFF. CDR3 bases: TGTGCCAGCAGTTTCGACAGGCTGACCTACAATGAGCAGTTCTTC.

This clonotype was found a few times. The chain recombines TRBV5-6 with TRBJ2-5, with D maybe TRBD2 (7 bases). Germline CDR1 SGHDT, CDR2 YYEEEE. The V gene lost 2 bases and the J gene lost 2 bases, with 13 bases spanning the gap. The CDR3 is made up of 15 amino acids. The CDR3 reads CASSFLGGGQETQYF. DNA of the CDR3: TGTGCCAGCAGCTTCTTGGGAGGGGGGCAAGAGACCCAGTACTTC.

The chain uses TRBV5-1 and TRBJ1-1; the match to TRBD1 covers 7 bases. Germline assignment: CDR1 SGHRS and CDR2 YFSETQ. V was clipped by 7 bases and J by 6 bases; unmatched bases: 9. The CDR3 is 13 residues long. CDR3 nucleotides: TGCGCCAGCCAAACAGGGGCGTTAGCTGAAGCTTTCTTT. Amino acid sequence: CASQTGALAEAFF.

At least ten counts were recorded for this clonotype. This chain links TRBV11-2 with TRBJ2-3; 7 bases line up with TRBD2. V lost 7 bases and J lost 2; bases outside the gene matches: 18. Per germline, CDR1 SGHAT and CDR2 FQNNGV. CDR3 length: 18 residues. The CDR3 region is CASIMTTSTLIFTDTQYF. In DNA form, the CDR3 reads TGTGCCAGCATCATGACGACTAGCACGCTTATTTTCACAGATACGCAGTATTTT.

As DNA, the CDR3 is TGTGCCAGCAGTCGACAGGGGGGAGGCGAAAAACTGTTTTTT. Amino acids: CASSRQGGGEKLFF. The J gene is TRBJ1-4, the V gene TRBV25-1; 9 nucleotides line up with TRBD1. V was pared by 5 bases and J by 8 bases, with 6 bases of the junction left unmatched. This CDR3 has 14 amino acids. Germline V CDR1 and CDR2: MGHDK, SYGVNS.

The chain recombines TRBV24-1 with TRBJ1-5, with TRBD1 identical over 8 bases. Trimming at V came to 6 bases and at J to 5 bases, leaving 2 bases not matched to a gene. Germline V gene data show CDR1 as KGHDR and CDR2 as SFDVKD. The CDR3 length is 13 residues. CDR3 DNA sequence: TGTGCCACCAGTCAGACAGGGGATCAGCCCCAGCATTTT. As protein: CATSQTGDQPQHF.

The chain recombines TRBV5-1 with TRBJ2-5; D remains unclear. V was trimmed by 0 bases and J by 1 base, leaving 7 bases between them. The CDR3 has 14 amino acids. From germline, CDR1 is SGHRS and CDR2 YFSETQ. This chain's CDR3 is CASSLEWGQETQYF. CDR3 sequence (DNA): TGCGCCAGCAGCTTGGAGTGGGGCCAAGAGACCCAGTACTTC. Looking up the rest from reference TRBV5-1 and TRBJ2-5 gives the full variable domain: KAGVTQTPRYLIKTRGQQVTLSCSPISGHRSVSWYQQTPGQGLQFLFEYFSETQRNKGNFPGRFSGRQFSNSRSEMNVSTLELGDSALYLCASSLEWGQETQYFGPGTRLLVL.

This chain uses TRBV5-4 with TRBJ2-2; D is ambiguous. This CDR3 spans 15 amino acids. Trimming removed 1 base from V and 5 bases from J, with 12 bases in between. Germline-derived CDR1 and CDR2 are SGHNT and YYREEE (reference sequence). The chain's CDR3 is CASSLLGLGTGELFF. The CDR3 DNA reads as TGTGCCAGCAGCTTGTTGGGGTTGGGGACCGGGGAGCTGTTTTTT.

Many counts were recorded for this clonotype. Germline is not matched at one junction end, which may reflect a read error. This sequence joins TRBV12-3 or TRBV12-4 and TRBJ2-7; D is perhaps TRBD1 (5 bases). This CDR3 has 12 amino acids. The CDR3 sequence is CASSTGAYEQYF. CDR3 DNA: TGCGCCAGCTCCACAGGAGCCTACGAGCAGTACTTC.

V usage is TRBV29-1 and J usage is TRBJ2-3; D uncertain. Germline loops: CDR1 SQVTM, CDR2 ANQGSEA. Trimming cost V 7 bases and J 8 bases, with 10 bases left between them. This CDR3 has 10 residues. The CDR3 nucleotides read TGCAGCGGCCATACGGGTACGCAGTATTTT. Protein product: CSGHTGTQYF.

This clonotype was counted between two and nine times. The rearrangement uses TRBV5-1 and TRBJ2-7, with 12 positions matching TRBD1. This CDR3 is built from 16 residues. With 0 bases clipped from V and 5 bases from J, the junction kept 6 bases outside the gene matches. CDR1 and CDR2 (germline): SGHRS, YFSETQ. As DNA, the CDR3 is TGCGCCAGCAGCTTGGGCGCCGGGACAGGGGGCAACGAGCAGTACTTC. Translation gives CASSLGAGTGGNEQYF.

The CDR3 spells CASSQEGEGSKETQYF. The CDR3 DNA is TGTGCCAGCAGCCAAGAGGGAGAGGGCAGTAAAGAGACCCAGTACTTC. V gene TRBV14 combines with J gene TRBJ2-5, with a weak D call TRBD2 (5 bases). Germline V gives CDR1 SGHDN, CDR2 FVKESK. The CDR3 runs 16 residues. Trimming cost V 0 bases and J 3 bases, with 14 bases left between them.

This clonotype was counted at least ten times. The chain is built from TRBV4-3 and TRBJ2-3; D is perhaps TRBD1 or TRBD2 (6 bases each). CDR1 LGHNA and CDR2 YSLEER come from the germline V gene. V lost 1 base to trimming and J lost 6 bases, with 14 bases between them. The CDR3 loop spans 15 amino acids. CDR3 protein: CASSQVARGPDTQYF. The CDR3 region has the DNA TGCGCCAGCAGCCAAGTGGCTCGGGGGCCCGATACGCAGTATTTT.

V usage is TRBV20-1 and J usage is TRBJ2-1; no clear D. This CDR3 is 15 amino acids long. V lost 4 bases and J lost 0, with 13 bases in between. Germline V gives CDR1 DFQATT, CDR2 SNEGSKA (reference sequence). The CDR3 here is CSATEDFLSYNEQFF. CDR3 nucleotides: TGCAGTGCTACAGAGGATTTTCTCTCCTACAATGAGCAGTTCTTC.